These 22 T cell receptor beta chains were all obtained from the same sample, sequenced in a study of response to subunit inactivated influenza vaccine. TCRdb re-called the RT-PCR reads through MiXCR, storing one row per CDR3 protein. The sample holds hundreds of thousands of distinct CDR3 sequences, 11% seen once. The same specimen was also included in a second study, on T cells expressing NK-cell markers. That report notes: The authors made TCR beta cDNA libraries by 5'RACE template switching. This switching added a universal primer site and UMIs.

Sequencing was performed on PBMCs from blood, taken on the day of vaccination. The receptors come from a man in his forties or fifties who received an inactivated influenza vaccine.

The chain joins TRBV24-1 to TRBJ2-2; D perhaps matches TRBD1 (5 bases). V lost 9 bases and J lost 3, with 10 bases in between. The germline V gene has CDR1 KGHDR and CDR2 SFDVKD. There are 13 residues in the CDR3. In nucleotides, the CDR3 is TGTGCCACCGGGCAGGGATACACCGGGGAGCTGTTTTTT. Its translation: CATGQGYTGELFF.

This clonotype has more than one count but fewer than ten. CDR3 protein: CASENPTTNRNEQFF. CDR3 in DNA: TGTGCCAGCGAAAATCCGACCACCAATAGAAATGAGCAGTTCTTC. The chain employs TRBV12-3 or TRBV12-4 and TRBJ2-1; D gene uncertain. Trimming took off 8 bases at V and 7 bases at J, with 21 bases between the two ends. The CDR3 totals 15 residues.

CDR3 loop: CASSLAPGGSYGYTF. The CDR3 DNA reads TGTGCCAGCAGTTTAGCTCCCGGGGGGAGCTATGGCTACACCTTC. The rearrangement links TRBV12-3 or TRBV12-4 to TRBJ1-2, with D maybe TRBD1 (5 bases). This CDR3 has 15 residues. Trimming pared 0 bases from V and 4 bases from J, leaving 12 bases between.

The V call is TRBV6-2 or TRBV6-3, the J call TRBJ2-1; tentative D call: TRBD2 (6 bases). The CDR3 extends over 14 amino acids. Germline V gene lookup returns CDR1 MNHEY and CDR2 SVGEGT. The ends were cut back, 1 base at V and 7 bases at J, with 11 bases in the middle. Written as DNA, the CDR3 is TGTGCCAGCAGTTACTTGTCGGGAGAGAATGAGCAGTTCTTC. Translation: CASSYLSGENEQFF.

This clonotype was seen at least ten times. The rearrangement joins TRBV20-1 to TRBJ2-1, with D perhaps matching TRBD2 (6 bases). The CDR3 spans 12 residues. Trimming left V 6 bases short and J 6 bases short, with 12 bases between. Germline lookup yields CDR1 DFQATT and CDR2 SNEGSKA (reference sequence). CDR3 DNA sequence: TGCAGTGCACAGATGGGGGGCAATGAGCAGTTCTTC. It translates to CSAQMGGNEQFF.

This clonotype was recorded a few times. V and J are TRBV6-1 and TRBJ2-7; 9 bases map to TRBD1. Germline CDR1 is MNHNS and CDR2 is SASEGT. With V trimmed by 6 bases and J by 2 bases, 11 bases remained unmatched. CDR3 size: 16 residues. The CDR3 sequence: CASSKRPGQGAYEQYF. CDR3 DNA sequence: TGTGCCAGCAGCAAACGACCGGGACAGGGAGCCTACGAGCAGTACTTC.

V usage is TRBV4-1 and J usage is TRBJ2-1; 11 positions agree with TRBD2. The CDR3 loop spans 16 amino acids. Trimming cost V 1 base and J 9 bases; bases outside gene matches: 8. Per the germline V gene, CDR1 is MGHRA and CDR2 is YSYEKL. DNA of the CDR3: TGCGCCAGCAGCCAAGCGCTAGCGGGGGGTCGTGGTGAGCAGTTCTTC. This translates into CASSQALAGGRGEQFF.

This clonotype was detected only a few times. V usage is TRBV7-6 and J usage is TRBJ2-1, with 8 bases aligning to TRBD2. Germline lookup yields CDR1 SGHVS and CDR2 FNYEAQ. Unmatched junction bases numbered 7, after V lost 3 bases and J lost 6 bases. The CDR3 spans 15 residues. The CDR3 sequence: CASSFYSGTSNEQFF. CDR3 coding DNA: TGTGCCAGCAGCTTCTACTCCGGGACTAGCAATGAGCAGTTCTTC.

The gene calls are TRBV12-3 or TRBV12-4 and TRBJ1-1; 7 bases map to TRBD1. The CDR3 is made up of 16 amino acids. Losses at the gene ends were 6 bases for V and 3 bases for J; bases not matched to a gene: 13. As DNA, the CDR3 is TGTGCCAGCAGGCCTAAGTCAGGGGGAGCGTACACTGAAGCTTTCTTT. Protein sequence: CASRPKSGGAYTEAFF.

This clonotype was observed a few times. The rearrangement uses TRBV7-9 and TRBJ2-5; the D is unclear. CDR3 size: 14 residues. Per the germline V gene, CDR1 is SEHNR and CDR2 is FQNEAQ (reference sequence). V shed 5 bases and J shed 2 bases, with 12 bases lying between them. The CDR3 protein is CASSLLLDQETQYF. In DNA, the CDR3 is TGTGCCAGCAGCCTACTCCTGGATCAAGAGACCCAGTACTTC.

The rearrangement links TRBV11-2 to TRBJ2-5; perhaps D is TRBD1 or TRBD2 (5 bases each). The CDR3 is 13 residues long. The germline V gene encodes CDR1 SGHAT and CDR2 FQNNGV. V shed 0 bases and J shed 7 bases, with 9 bases lying between them. The CDR3 here is CASSLDSRGTQYF. In DNA form, the CDR3 reads TGTGCCAGCAGCTTAGATTCGAGGGGGACCCAGTACTTC.

V gene TRBV25-1 combines with J gene TRBJ2-2; D is undetermined. Germline V gene sequence: CDR1 MGHDK, CDR2 SYGVNS. The germline V and J ends were trimmed by 1 base and 1 base, with 7 bases remaining between them. The CDR3 extends over 15 amino acids. For the CDR3, the DNA is TGTGCCAGCAGTGAATTGATGGGGAACACCGGGGAGCTGTTTTTT. This gives the protein CASSELMGNTGELFF.

The chain couples TRBV25-1 to TRBJ1-2; D might be TRBD1 (5 bases). There are 15 residues in the CDR3. V lost 3 bases and J lost 3, with 14 bases in between. CDR1 is MGHDK, CDR2 SYGVNS, per germline. CDR3 sequence (DNA): TGTGCCAGCAGTGATTACCTCGGAGGGGACTATGGCTACACCTTC. Translated, it gives CASSDYLGGDYGYTF.

Only a few counts were recorded for this clonotype. V and J are TRBV20-1 and TRBJ2-7; 7 nucleotides agree with TRBD1. Germline V gene data show CDR1 as DFQATT and CDR2 as SNEGSKA (reference sequence). The CDR3 sequence is 14 residues long. V was clipped by 3 bases and J by 0 bases; unmatched bases: 5. The CDR3 protein is CSASGRDSSYEQYF. The CDR3 DNA follows: TGCAGTGCTAGTGGACGGGACAGCTCCTACGAGCAGTACTTC.

The rearrangement uses TRBV9 and TRBJ2-1; D is uncertain. CDR3 length: 15 residues. V lost 0 bases, J lost 3 bases, and 10 bases lay in between. Germline V lookup: CDR1 SGDLS, CDR2 YYNGEE. The DNA for the CDR3 is TGTGCCAGCAGCGTAGCGGAGCCTGTCTACAATGAGCAGTTCTTC. Its protein product is CASSVAEPVYNEQFF.

Ten or more counts support this clonotype. CDR3 nucleotides: TGTGCCAGCGGAGGAGGTACTAGCACAGATACGCAGTATTTT. Its translation: CASGGGTSTDTQYF. This chain connects TRBV6-1 to TRBJ2-3, with D possibly being TRBD2 (5 bases). V lost 8 bases and J lost 0, with 12 bases in between. Germline lookup yields CDR1 MNHNS and CDR2 SASEGT. CDR3 length: 14 residues.

The chain carries TRBV9 and TRBJ2-3; 9 bases line up with TRBD2. CDR3 size: 16 residues. Germline V lookup: CDR1 SGDLS, CDR2 YYNGEE. The junction had 8 bases not matched to a gene; V was cut back by 3 bases and J by 3 bases. In DNA, the CDR3 is TGTGCCAGCAGCGCAACCTCTAGCGGGGTAACAGATACGCAGTATTTT. Translating gives CASSATSSGVTDTQYF.

The J gene is TRBJ2-3, the V gene TRBV7-9; D uncertain. V was trimmed by 5 bases and J by 1 base, leaving 16 bases between them. The CDR3 totals 16 residues. CDR1 and CDR2 from the germline V gene are SEHNR and FQNEAQ (reference sequence). This CDR3 is CASSRPTWGGTDTQYF. The CDR3 DNA is TGTGCCAGCAGCCGCCCTACATGGGGTGGCACAGATACGCAGTATTTT.

The V and J genes are TRBV15 and TRBJ1-6; 8 bases are shared with TRBD1. CDR3 length: 17 residues. V was pared by 4 bases and J by 2 bases, with 7 bases of the junction left unmatched. CDR1 LNHNV and CDR2 YYDKDF come from the germline V gene (reference sequence). The CDR3 DNA sequence: TGTGCCACCAGCAAAGACAGGGGAGCGGCCTATAATTCACCCCTCCACTTT. Encoded protein: CATSKDRGAAYNSPLHF.

The V gene is TRBV28, the J gene TRBJ1-6; no firm D call. CDR3 length equals 12 residues. The V end lost 3 bases, the J end lost 12 bases, and 9 bases lay between the germline ends. The germline gives CDR1 MDHEN, CDR2 SYDVKM. The CDR3 protein is CASSLPGLPLHF. The CDR3 region has the DNA TGTGCCAGCAGTTTGCCGGGTTTACCCCTCCACTTT.

The chain joins TRBV6-2 or TRBV6-3 to TRBJ2-1; D remains unclear. Germline V lookup: CDR1 MNHEY, CDR2 SVGEGT. CDR3 length equals 13 residues. Trimming removed 5 bases from V and 12 bases from J, with 17 bases in between. The CDR3 protein is CASSNGRFDGQFF. The DNA of the CDR3 is TGTGCCAGCAGTAACGGACGGTTTGATGGGCAGTTCTTC.

The CDR3 DNA reads TGTGCCAGCTCTGGTGGCCGGGCCCCTTATGAAAAACTGTTTTTT. Translated, it gives CASSGGRAPYEKLFF. The chain couples TRBV18 to TRBJ1-4, with D unresolved. The V and J ends lost 6 bases and 6 bases respectively, with 17 bases between them. The V gene's germline CDR1 is KGHSH and CDR2 LQKENI. The CDR3 contains 15 residues.